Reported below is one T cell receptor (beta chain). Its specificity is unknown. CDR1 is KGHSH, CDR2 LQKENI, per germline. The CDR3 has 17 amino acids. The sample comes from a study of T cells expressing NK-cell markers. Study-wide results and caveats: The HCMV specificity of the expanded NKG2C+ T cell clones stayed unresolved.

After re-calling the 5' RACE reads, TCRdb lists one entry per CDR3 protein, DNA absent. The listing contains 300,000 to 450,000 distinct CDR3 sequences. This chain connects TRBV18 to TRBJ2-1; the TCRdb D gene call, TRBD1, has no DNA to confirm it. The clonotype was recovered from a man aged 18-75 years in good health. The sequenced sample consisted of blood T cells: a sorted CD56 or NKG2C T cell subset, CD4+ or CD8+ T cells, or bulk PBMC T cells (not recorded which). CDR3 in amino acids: CASSPFWTPDSYNEQFF.